The sequence of this T cell receptor beta chain was determined in a study of T cell responses to AZD1222 COVID-19 vaccine. Assay used: immunoSEQ multiplex PCR; TCRdb lists only in-frame clones, some missing. The sample comprises about 150,000 clones, 75% to 90% of which are singletons, and around 7.8% rests with the top ten. In the case of this clone: Antigen unknown.

Findings of the study overall: All repertoire sampling was performed exclusively after the peak T cell response. Spike was spanned by vaccine-associated CD4 TCRs, with dominance at 160-218 and 743-854.

V dropped 8 bases and J dropped 6; count of bases not matched to a gene: 9. The CDR3 totals 15 residues. Looked up from germline, CDR1 is WNHNN and CDR2 is SYGVQD (reference sequence). The rearrangement uses TRBV10-1 and TRBJ2-3, with TRBD1 identical over 12 bases. Material: peripheral blood, obtained on day 0 of AZD1222 vaccination. This clonotype was sampled from an adult in good health. DNA of the CDR3: TGCGCCAGCGGTCCGGGACAGGGGGCTTCCGATACGCAGTATTTT. The encoded protein is CASGPGQGASDTQYF.